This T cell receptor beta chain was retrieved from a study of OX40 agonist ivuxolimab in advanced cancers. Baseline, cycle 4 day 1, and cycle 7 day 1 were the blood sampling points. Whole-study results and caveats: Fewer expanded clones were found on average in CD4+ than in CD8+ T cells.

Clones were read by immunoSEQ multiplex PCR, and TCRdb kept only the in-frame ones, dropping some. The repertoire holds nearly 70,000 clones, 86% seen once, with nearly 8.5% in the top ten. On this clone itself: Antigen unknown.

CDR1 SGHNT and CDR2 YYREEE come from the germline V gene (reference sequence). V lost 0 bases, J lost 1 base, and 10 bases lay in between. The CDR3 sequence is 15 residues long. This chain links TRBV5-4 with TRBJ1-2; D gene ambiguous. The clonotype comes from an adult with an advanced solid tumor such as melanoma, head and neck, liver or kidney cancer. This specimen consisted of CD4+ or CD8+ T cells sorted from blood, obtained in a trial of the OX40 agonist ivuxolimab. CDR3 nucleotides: TGTGCCAGCAGCTTGGGGCAGGCCTATAACTATGGCTACACCTTC. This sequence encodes CASSLGQAYNYGYTF.